Included here is one TCR beta chain sequence, with context. This sample is drawn from a study of blood T cell repertoires in COVID-19. Overall study context: The United States, Italy and Spain supplied acute and convalescent COVID-19 samples. T cells, B-cell-depleted T cells, or PBMCs supplied cDNA or gDNA.

The CDR3 runs to 12 residues. V lost 3 bases, J lost 9 bases, and 11 bases lay in between. The germline V gene has CDR1 LNHNV and CDR2 YYDKDF (reference sequence). In the study's own analysis: Cell counts per sample came from amplifying reference gene primers. Measured with immunoSEQ multiplex PCR; TCRdb has only the in-frame clones, and not every one. The V and J calls and clone size come from that table; D and trimming were worked out from the DNA. The sample lists more than 20,000 clones, around nine tenths seen once, with 5% to 5.5% in the top ten. The sequenced material came from peripheral blood. The TCR comes from a man in his fifties with active COVID-19. This sequence joins TRBV15 and TRBJ1-2; tentative D call: TRBD1 (6 bases). The CDR3 nucleotides are TGTGCCACCAGCAGTGGGGACACCCGCTACACCTTC. Residues: CATSSGDTRYTF. Using reference TRBV15 and TRBJ1-2 for the parts outside the CDR3, the full variable domain is DAMVIQNPRYQVTQFGKPVTLSCSQTLNHNVMYWYQQKSSQAPKLLFHYYDKDFNNEADTPDNFQSRRPNTSFCFLDIRSPGLGDTAMYLCATSSGDTRYTFGSGTRLTVV.